This T cell receptor (beta chain) comes out of a study of spatial heterogeneity in lung cancer. Study-wide results and caveats: Follow-up blood showed ubiquitous expanded tumor TCRs less than blood at resection did.

This clonotype was seen repeatedly, ten times or more. Antigen specificity is unknown. The time point denotes: sample taken at primary tumor resection. Tumor, nontumor lung or frozen PBMC supplied whole RNA, sequenced without sorting. Samples were donated by 72 untreated early-stage non-small cell lung cancer patients. With V trimmed by 4 bases and J by 2 bases, 10 bases remained unmatched. This CDR3 spans 17 amino acids. Germline loops: CDR1 SGHTA, CDR2 FQGNSA. Every TCR cDNA molecule carried a tag that served as a unique molecular identifier. TCRdb ran MiXCR on the 5' RACE reads and lists one entry per CDR3 protein. The table shows about 95,000 distinct CDR3 sequences, with approximately 8.6% occurring only once.

The chain is built from TRBV7-2 and TRBJ2-3; TRBD2 matches at 9 bases. The source is a male donor with early-stage non-small cell lung cancer. Sample: PBMCs, taken at surgery. This chain's CDR3 is CASSSRFSGRITDTQYF. CDR3 nucleotide sequence: TGTGCCAGCAGCTCTCGGTTTAGCGGGAGAATCACAGATACGCAGTATTTT.